Listed below are T cell receptor beta chains from one sample, sequenced in a study of PD-1 blockade in classical Hodgkin lymphoma. Only in-frame clones appear in the TCRdb table, and some are missing; sequencing was by immunoSEQ multiplex PCR. Of around 20,000 clones detected, around 73% appear once; the ten largest clones hold around a quarter. This specimen was peripheral blood mononuclear cells (PBMCs), taken before the second cycle of nivolumab. These receptors all come from a human donor with classical Hodgkin lymphoma. The CDR3 runs from the conserved cysteine through the conserved F or W. A D gene is named only where the DNA matches it firmly. The size field is filled for only some rows; it gives once, few, many or a size class.

clone_size cdr3_length d_call j_call v_call cdr3_nt cdr3_aa
NA 17 TRBD1 TRBJ1-6 TRBV15 TGTGCCACCAGCAGAGGAGGACAGGGCGCCTATAATTCACCCCTCCACTTT CATSRGGQGAYNSPLHF
few 16 NA TRBJ1-6 TRBV4-1 TGCGCCAGCAGCCACGGCGGGGGACCGCTTTTTTCACCCCTCCACTTT CASSHGGGPLFSPLHF
NA 14 NA TRBJ2-7 TRBV23-1 TGCGCCAGCAGCCCTCGGGACTCTTACTACGAGCAGTACTTC CASSPRDSYYEQYF
few 13 NA TRBJ2-1 TRBV6-6 TGTGCCAGCAGTTACTCCCCGACCGACATAGAGTTCTTC CASSYSPTDIEFF
NA 11 NA TRBJ2-7 TRBV20-1 TGCAGTGCTAGAGAAAACTACGAGCAGTACTTC CSARENYEQYF
once 16 NA TRBJ2-4 TRBV19 TGTGCCAGTAGTATAGAGGGAGGTTTAGCCAAAAACATTCAGTACTTC CASSIEGGLAKNIQYF
few 15 NA TRBJ2-5 TRBV19 TGTGCCAGTAGTATGGGCCGAATCTCCGCGGAGACCCAGTACTTC CASSMGRISAETQYF
NA 16 NA TRBJ2-7 TRBV12-5 TGTGCTAGTGGTTTTGGGGGCGGGAACCCCTCCTACGAGCAGTACTTC CASGFGGGNPSYEQYF
few 14 NA TRBJ1-1 TRBV7-5 TGTGCCAGCAGCTCAAGTTGGGGAAACACTGAAGCTTTCTTT CASSSSWGNTEAFF
NA 14 TRBD1 TRBJ2-1 TRBV6-1 TGTGCCAGCAGTGAACCGGGACAGAGAAATGAGCAGTTCTTC CASSEPGQRNEQFF
NA 13 NA TRBJ2-2 TRBV6-5 TGTGCCAGCAAAGGGTCCAACACCGGGGAGCTGTTTTTT CASKGSNTGELFF
NA 15 TRBD1 TRBJ2-5 TRBV28 TGTGCCAGCAGTTTAGGCAGGGGGCGTTCGCTTGAGCAGTACTTC CASSLGRGRSLEQYF
few 13 NA TRBJ2-7 TRBV4-3 TGCGCCAGCAGCAAAGGACAAGGCTACGAGCAGTACTTC CASSKGQGYEQYF
NA 14 TRBD1 TRBJ2-5 TRBV5-1 TGCGCCAGCAGCTCGGGACAGATCCAAGAGACCCAGTACTTC CASSSGQIQETQYF
NA 14 NA TRBJ1-4 TRBV9 TGTGCCAGCAGCCCCACCGCAACTAATGAAAAACTGTTTTTT CASSPTATNEKLFF
NA 15 TRBD2 TRBJ2-3 TRBV9 TGTGCCAGCGGGAGGGACCTTTTCGTCGGGGATACGCAGTATTTT CASGRDLFVGDTQYF
medium-sized 16 NA TRBJ1-5 TRBV5-6 TGTGCCAGCAGCTTAGGACAGTCCTATAGCAATCAGCCCCAGCATTTT CASSLGQSYSNQPQHF
NA 14 NA TRBJ1-2 TRBV5-4 TGTGCCAGCAGTTCGATGGACAGCTACTATGGCTACACCTTC CASSSMDSYYGYTF
NA 14 TRBD1 TRBJ2-7 TRBV6-6 TGTGCCAGCAGGACAGGGGGCAAAACCTACGAGCAGTACTTC CASRTGGKTYEQYF
NA 13 TRBD1 TRBJ2-5 TRBV5-1 TGCGCCAGCAGCTCGGACAGGGAGGAGACCCAGTACTTC CASSSDREETQYF
NA 14 TRBD1 TRBJ2-7 TRBV11-2 TGTGCCAGCAGCTACCGGACAGGGTGGTACGAGCAGTACTTC CASSYRTGWYEQYF
NA 15 NA TRBJ1-2 TRBV5-5 TGTGCCAGCAGCTTGGCCGGAGGGGGGCCCTATGGCTACACCTTC CASSLAGGGPYGYTF
NA 12 NA TRBJ2-1 TRBV29-1 TGCAGCGTCGAGAGCTCCTACAATGAGCAGTTCTTC CSVESSYNEQFF
once 13 NA TRBJ1-1 TRBV6-1 TGTGCCCTCGCGGTGCGCGAGAACACTGAAGCTTTCTTT CALAVRENTEAFF
NA 16 TRBD1 TRBJ1-5 TRBV27 TGTGCCAGCAGTTACCCACAGGGGGCCCTCAATCAGCCCCAGCATTTT CASSYPQGALNQPQHF
medium-sized 14 NA TRBJ2-7 TRBV11-2 TGTGCCAGCAGCTTAGTCGGCAGGGGTTACGAGCAGTACTTC CASSLVGRGYEQYF
NA 11 NA TRBJ1-4 TRBV7-9 TGTGCCAGCAGCCCCCGTGAAAAACTGTTTTTT CASSPREKLFF
NA 14 TRBD1 TRBJ2-7 TRBV29-1 TGCAGCGTTGGGGGACAGGGGCGGGCCTACGAGCAGTACTTC CSVGGQGRAYEQYF
NA 10 NA TRBJ2-7 TRBV28 TGTGCCAGCGGCTTCTACGAGCAGTACTTC CASGFYEQYF
NA 16 NA TRBJ2-3 TRBV9 TGTGCCAGCAGCGTAGGACGGGTCCTCGGCACAGATACGCAGTATTTT CASSVGRVLGTDTQYF
NA 15 TRBD2 TRBJ2-7 TRBV7-8 TGTGCCAGCAGACCCTTGACTAGCGCCTCCTACGAGCAGTACTTC CASRPLTSASYEQYF
NA 15 TRBD2 TRBJ2-3 TRBV6-4 TGTGCCAGCAGTGCCCGACTAGCGGGAGGAGATACGCAGTATTTT CASSARLAGGDTQYF
NA 16 TRBD2 TRBJ2-1 TRBV10-3 TGTGCCATCAGTGGGTCTAGCGGGAGGGGATACAATGAGCAGTTCTTC CAISGSSGRGYNEQFF
NA 16 TRBD1 TRBJ2-7 TRBV27 TGTGCCAGCAGTTTGAACTTCGGACAGGGTTGGGCGAAGCAGTACTTC CASSLNFGQGWAKQYF
NA 13 NA TRBJ1-3 TRBV5-1 TGCGCCAGCAGTCCGAGCTCTGGAAACACCATATATTTT CASSPSSGNTIYF
medium-sized 16 TRBD2 TRBJ2-7 TRBV2 TGTGCCAGCACCTCCCCCGGGACTAGCGGGAGCTACGAGCAGTACTTC CASTSPGTSGSYEQYF
NA 11 NA TRBJ2-1 TRBV6-1 TGTGCCAGCACGCTCTACAATGAGCAGTTCTTC CASTLYNEQFF
once 17 TRBD1 TRBJ1-3 TRBV19 TGTGCCAGTAGTGCGGCCGGGGACAGTTGGTCTGGAAACACCATATATTTT CASSAAGDSWSGNTIYF
once 13 NA TRBJ1-1 TRBV10-2 TGCGCCAGCAGTGAGCAGGGGAACACTGAAGCTTTCTTT CASSEQGNTEAFF
NA 14 NA TRBJ1-3 TRBV11-2 TGTGCCAGCAGCTTGAGTTCAACTGGAAACACCATATATTTT CASSLSSTGNTIYF
NA 14 NA TRBJ2-5 TRBV28 TGTGCCAGCAGTTTACCGGGGGCTCGGGAGACCCAGTACTTC CASSLPGARETQYF
NA 16 NA TRBJ2-2 TRBV28 TGTGCCAGCACCTTGGAGGCGGGCCCGAACACCGGGGAGCTGTTTTTT CASTLEAGPNTGELFF
NA 16 NA TRBJ2-1 TRBV5-1 TGCGCCAGCAGCTTGACAGGCCCTAGTTGGGTCGATGAGCAGTTCTTC CASSLTGPSWVDEQFF
NA 17 TRBD2 TRBJ2-7 TRBV4-1 TGCGCCAGCAGCCAAAGAGTCCCGGGACTAGCGGTCTACGAGCAGTACTTC CASSQRVPGLAVYEQYF
NA 15 TRBD1 TRBJ2-1 TRBV2 TGTGCCAGCAGTGAAGCGCTACAGGGGATCAATGAGCAGTTCTTC CASSEALQGINEQFF